These 14 T cell receptor beta chains were sequenced from one sample in a study of T-cell reconstitution after alpha-beta-depleted transplantation in children. Unique molecular identifiers were incorporated during preparation of the TCRbeta library. TCRdb reprocessed the PCR reads via MiXCR and lists one record per CDR3 protein. The data show about 540,000 distinct CDR3 sequences, 25% to 30% seen once. The source material was PBMCs, sampled before TCRalphabeta/CD19-depleted stem cell transplant. The receptors here all came from a boy under two years old with Wiskott-Aldrich syndrome, due to receive a stem cell transplant.

The CDR3 sequence is CASSSGLSSSYEQYF. The CDR3 bases are TGCGCCAGCAGCTCGGGACTGTCGTCCTCCTACGAGCAGTACTTC. The chain has TRBV5-1 and TRBJ2-7; D may be TRBD2 (6 bases). The germline CDR1 and CDR2 sequences are SGHRS and YFSETQ. Trimming shortened V by 3 bases and J by 0 bases, and 13 bases separated the two germline ends. This CDR3 has 15 residues.

This clonotype came up a few times. The chain carries TRBV12-3 or TRBV12-4 and TRBJ2-2, with D hard to call. The CDR3 extends over 16 amino acids. V was pared by 6 bases and J by 2 bases, with 16 bases between. The CDR3 nucleotides read TGTGCCAGCAGGGCGGATGGGCTGGGAAACACCGGGGAGCTGTTTTTT. Protein: CASRADGLGNTGELFF.

V and J are TRBV12-3 or TRBV12-4 and TRBJ2-1; 8 nucleotides agree with TRBD1. With V trimmed by 2 bases and J by 4 bases, 7 bases remained unmatched. The CDR3 extends over 16 amino acids. For the CDR3, the DNA is TGTGCCAGCAGTTTATCGGACAGGGAATTTTACAATGAGCAGTTCTTC. It translates to CASSLSDREFYNEQFF.

V is TRBV12-3 or TRBV12-4 and J is TRBJ2-3; D is tentatively TRBD1 or TRBD2 (5 bases each). Trimming stripped 5 bases from V and 2 bases from J, with 14 bases between. The CDR3 consists of 15 residues. CDR3 residues: CASSRGASPTDTQYF. For the CDR3, the DNA is TGTGCCAGCAGTCGAGGGGCCTCTCCCACAGATACGCAGTATTTT.

This chain connects TRBV30 to TRBJ2-5; 12 bases are shared with TRBD1. This CDR3 has 14 amino acids. The ends lost 2 bases at V and 5 bases at J; junction bases unmatched: 3. CDR1 is GTSNPN and CDR2 is SVGIG in the germline V gene (reference sequence). The CDR3 DNA is TGTGCCTGGAGTAGGGACAGGGGGCTCGAGACCCAGTACTTC. Translating it yields CAWSRDRGLETQYF.

CDR3 DNA sequence: TGTGCCAGCTCACCATCGGTCGGCGAGCAGTACTTC. Its protein is CASSPSVGEQYF. V gene TRBV18 combines with J gene TRBJ2-7; D is undetermined. Germline CDR1 is KGHSH and CDR2 is LQKENI. Trimming stripped 2 bases from V and 6 bases from J, with 8 bases between. CDR3 length equals 12 residues. The full variable domain, rest sourced from reference TRBV18 and TRBJ2-7, is NAGVMQNPRHLVRRRGQEARLRCSPMKGHSHVYWYRQLPEEGLKFMVYLQKENIIDESGMPKERFSAEFPKEGPSILRIQQVVRGDSAAYFCASSPSVGEQYFGPGTRLTVT.

In the case of this clonotype: The conserved phenylalanine or tryptophan is not found at the CDR3 terminus, so this likely reflects a read error. The CDR3 here is CSAMEPFLQETQYL. As DNA, the CDR3 is TGCAGTGCTATGGAGCCGTTCCTCCAAGAGACCCAGTACTTG. The V and J genes are TRBV20-1 and TRBJ2-5; D unclear. The germline V gene encodes CDR1 DFQATT and CDR2 SNEGSKA (reference sequence). V lost 4 bases, J lost 1 base, and 13 bases lay in between. The CDR3 runs 14 residues.

This chain uses TRBV7-2 with TRBJ2-1; D might be TRBD2 (5 bases). This CDR3 is built from 16 residues. Germline V gives CDR1 SGHTA, CDR2 FQGNSA. V lost 1 base and J 0 bases, leaving 10 bases between the germline ends. The CDR3 loop reads CASSLVAQLSYNEQFF. DNA of the CDR3: TGTGCCAGCAGCTTAGTAGCGCAACTCTCCTACAATGAGCAGTTCTTC.

The chain recombines TRBV20-1 with TRBJ1-4; the D gene is possibly TRBD1 (5 bases). With 4 bases removed from V and 4 bases from J, the gap between germline ends came to 10 bases. The CDR3 spans 13 residues. CDR1 is DFQATT and CDR2 is SNEGSKA in the germline V gene (reference sequence). The CDR3 region has the DNA TGCAGTGCTACGTGGGGGGGTAATGAAAAACTGTTTTTT. Protein: CSATWGGNEKLFF.

This clonotype occurred a few times. V gene TRBV12-3 or TRBV12-4 combines with J gene TRBJ2-7; D is ambiguous. V was shortened by 8 bases and J by 4 bases, with 18 bases between the two germline ends. The CDR3 contains 14 residues. The CDR3 region is CASAHVPQEYEQYF. CDR3 DNA: TGTGCCAGCGCCCACGTACCCCAGGAGTACGAGCAGTACTTC.

This clonotype has only a few counts. This chain links TRBV7-8 with TRBJ2-3, with TRBD1 matching 8 bases. The CDR3 is made up of 16 amino acids. CDR1 SGHVS and CDR2 FQNEAQ come from the germline V gene. Germline trimming cut 3 bases from V and 1 base from J; bases unmatched to any gene: 6. The CDR3 here is CASSLGQDKRTDTQYF. CDR3 nucleotides: TGTGCCAGCAGCTTGGGACAGGACAAACGCACAGATACGCAGTATTTT. Full variable domain (rest looked up from reference TRBV7-8 and TRBJ2-3): GAGVSQSPRYKVAKRGQDVALRCDPISGHVSLFWYQQALGQGPEFLTYFQNEAQLDKSGLPSDRFFAERPEGSVSTLKIQRTQQEDSAVYLCASSLGQDKRTDTQYFGPGTRLTVL.

This clonotype was detected a few times. The rearrangement joins TRBV29-1 to TRBJ1-1, with 9 bases identical to TRBD1. V shed 4 bases, J shed 12 bases, and the junction held 9 bases outside the gene matches. The germline gives CDR1 SQVTM, CDR2 ANQGSEA. The CDR3 contains 12 residues. CDR3 in amino acids: CSVVWDRAVTFF. The CDR3 DNA reads as TGCAGCGTTGTATGGGACAGGGCGGTGACTTTCTTT.

In the case of this clonotype: One junction end does not reproduce the germline sequence, and a read error may be involved. J is TRBJ2-3 and V is TRBV29-1; D is possibly TRBD2 (6 bases). The germline V gene encodes CDR1 SQVTM and CDR2 ANQGSEA. The CDR3 is made up of 14 amino acids. The CDR3 DNA follows: TGCGGCGTTGGAATCGGGAGCGTAACAGATACGCAGTATTTT. Translation gives CGVGIGSVTDTQYF.

This clonotype was picked up a small number of times. The gene calls are TRBV7-7 and TRBJ2-5; D may be TRBD2 (6 bases). The germline V gene encodes CDR1 SSHAT and CDR2 FNYEAQ (reference sequence). The CDR3 length is 15 residues. V lost 5 bases to trimming and J lost 5 bases, with 18 bases between them. The CDR3, as DNA: TGTGCCAGCAGCCCTGGGGGAGAAAGCGGGGAGACCCAGTACTTC. Amino acids: CASSPGGESGETQYF.